A single sample is the source of the 4 T cell receptor beta chains below, sequenced in a study of T-cell reconstitution after alpha-beta-depleted transplantation in children (dated by TCRdb to the mid-2010s). Per the publication, the treatment or condition label means: allogeneic hematopoietic cell transplantation with graft depleted of TCRalphabeta T cells and CD19 B cells. Receptors were amplified or captured by PCR. TCRdb lists the instrument as Illumina HiSeq 2500. Molecular barcoding was employed in the preparation of TCR libraries, with unique molecular identifiers being used to normalize TCRbeta repertoire quantification. The raw public reads went through TCRdb reprocessing: fastp at Q25, MiXCR clone calling, in-frame beta chains kept. One record per CDR3 amino acid sequence lists the most common genes and DNA. This sample gives some 840,000 distinct CDR3 sequences in total; 15% to 20% of them show up just once. Jointly, the top ten make up around 5.3% of the sample.

Material: PBMCs, mostly from graft donor cells, obtained 360 days after TCRalphabeta/CD19-depleted stem cell transplant. Receptors originate from a male patient younger than 18 who had a stem cell transplant for acute lymphoblastic leukemia, so the T cells may come from the graft donor.

This clonotype was counted ten times or more. The rearrangement links TRBV4-1 to TRBJ1-1; D ambiguous. V lost 3 bases and J lost 1, with 6 bases in between. Germline CDR1 MGHRA, CDR2 YSYEKL. The CDR3 is made up of 13 amino acids. CDR3 sequence: CASSQTENTEAFF. The DNA of the CDR3 is TGCGCCAGCAGCCAGACGGAGAACACTGAAGCTTTCTTT.

The CDR3 region is CASSHQGLAGVDTQYF. The CDR3 DNA reads as TGCGCCAGCAGCCACCAAGGGCTAGCGGGAGTGGATACGCAGTATTTT. V usage is TRBV4-1 and J usage is TRBJ2-3, with 10 nucleotides matching TRBD2. Germline CDR1 is MGHRA and CDR2 is YSYEKL. There are 16 residues in the CDR3. Germline trimming cut 3 bases from V and 6 bases from J; bases unmatched to any gene: 9.

This clonotype came up a few times. The V call is TRBV3-1, the J call TRBJ2-7; tentatively, D is TRBD2 (5 bases). Germline loops: CDR1 LGHDT, CDR2 YNNKEL (reference sequence). There are 13 residues in the CDR3. Trimming left V 4 bases short and J 2 bases short, with 9 bases between. In DNA form, the CDR3 reads TGTGCCAGCAGCCTGACTAAAACCTACGAGCAGTACTTC. It encodes CASSLTKTYEQYF.

A few counts support this clonotype. The rearrangement links TRBV6-5 to TRBJ2-5; D ambiguous. CDR1 and CDR2 from the germline V gene are MNHEY and SVGAGI. V lost 5 bases, J lost 7 bases, and 14 bases lay in between. The CDR3 is 13 residues long. The CDR3 DNA is TGTGCCAGCAGTAACCAAGAAAGAGGGACCCAGTACTTC. Translation gives CASSNQERGTQYF.